This TCR beta chain stems from a study of T cell responses to AZD1222 COVID-19 vaccine. Findings and limits, study-wide: Spike-specific TCR repertoires showed rising breadth and depth after two AZD1222 doses.

With respect to this clone: Its specificity is unknown.

The CDR3 runs 14 residues. V dropped 5 bases and J dropped 5 bases, with 13 bases sitting between them. Germline CDR1 is KGHSH and CDR2 is LQKENI. TCRdb keeps only in-frame clones here, not all; method: immunoSEQ multiplex PCR. The sample contains approximately 80,000 clones, 87% of which appear only once. The chain employs TRBV18 and TRBJ2-1; a possible D gene is TRBD2 (6 bases). This receptor was identified in an adult in good health. This specimen was peripheral blood, taken on day 0 of AZD1222 vaccination. CDR3 residues: CASSATPSDNEQFF. The CDR3, as DNA: TGTGCCAGCTCAGCCACGCCTAGCGACAATGAGCAGTTCTTC. Filled out from reference TRBV18 and TRBJ2-1, the complete variable domain reads NAGVMQNPRHLVRRRGQEARLRCSPMKGHSHVYWYRQLPEEGLKFMVYLQKENIIDESGMPKERFSAEFPKEGPSILRIQQVVRGDSAAYFCASSATPSDNEQFFGPGTRLTVL.